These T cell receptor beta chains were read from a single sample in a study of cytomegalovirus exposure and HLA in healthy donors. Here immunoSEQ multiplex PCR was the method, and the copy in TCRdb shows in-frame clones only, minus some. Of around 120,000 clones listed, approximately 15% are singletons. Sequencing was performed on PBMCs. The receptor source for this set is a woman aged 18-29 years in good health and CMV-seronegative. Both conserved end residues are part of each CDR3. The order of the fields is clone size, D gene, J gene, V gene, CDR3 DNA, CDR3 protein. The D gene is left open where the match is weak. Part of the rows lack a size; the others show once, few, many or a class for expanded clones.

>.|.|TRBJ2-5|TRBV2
TGTGCCAGCAAATGGGGGCCCAATGGGGAGACCCAGTACTTC
CASKWGPNGETQYF
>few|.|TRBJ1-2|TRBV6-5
TGTGCCAGCAGCCGGTTTACTAGCAATAACTATGGCTACACCTTC
CASSRFTSNNYGYTF
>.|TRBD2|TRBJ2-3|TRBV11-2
TGTGCCAGCAGCTCGTCCACTAGCGGAGTTGCAGATACGCAGTATTTT
CASSSSTSGVADTQYF
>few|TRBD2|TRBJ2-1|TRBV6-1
TGTGCCAGCAGCTGGACTAGCGGGAGCAATGAGCAGTTCTTC
CASSWTSGSNEQFF
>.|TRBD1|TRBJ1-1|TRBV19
TGTGCCAGTAGTATAACAGGGGGAAACACTGAAGCTTTCTTT
CASSITGGNTEAFF
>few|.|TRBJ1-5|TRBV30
TGTGCCTGGAGTGGCGGGGGTTCCAATCAGCCCCAGCATTTT
CAWSGGGSNQPQHF
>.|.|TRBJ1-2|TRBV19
TGTGCCAGTAGTATGGAGGGGATGCGGTACACCTTC
CASSMEGMRYTF
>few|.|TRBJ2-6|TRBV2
TGTGCCAGCAGTGAAGCTCGGACACCAGGGGCCAACGTCCTGACTTTC
CASSEARTPGANVLTF
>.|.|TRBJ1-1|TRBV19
TGTGCCAGTAGCAGGTGGAGGGAAAGCACTGAAGCTTTCTTT
CASSRWRESTEAFF
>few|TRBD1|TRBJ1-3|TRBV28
TGTGCCAGCAGTTTCTGGGGGACAGGGGACGGTGGAAACACCATATATTTT
CASSFWGTGDGGNTIYF
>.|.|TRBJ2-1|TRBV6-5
TGTGCCAGCAGTTACGTCGGGGGTACAACTGAGCAGTTCTTC
CASSYVGGTTEQFF
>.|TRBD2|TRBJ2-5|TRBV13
TGTGCCAGCAGCCCCCAGACTAGCGGGGCGGTAGAGACCCAGTACTTC
CASSPQTSGAVETQYF
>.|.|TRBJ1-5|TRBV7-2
TGTGCCAGCAGCCGGGGGGGGTATCAGCCCCAGCATTTT
CASSRGGYQPQHF
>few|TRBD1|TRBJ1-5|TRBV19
TGTGCCAGTAGTATTTACAGGGGTGAGGATCAGCCCCAGCATTTT
CASSIYRGEDQPQHF
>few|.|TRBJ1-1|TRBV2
TGTGCCAGCAGTGAAGTTGGGGCAGGGCGGTACACTGAAGCTTTCTTT
CASSEVGAGRYTEAFF
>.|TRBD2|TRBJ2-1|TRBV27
TGTGCCAGCAGTTTTGTTGGGAGGGTTGAGCAGTTCTTC
CASSFVGRVEQFF
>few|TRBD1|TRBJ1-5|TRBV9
TGTGCCAGCAGCTTCCGGGACAGTTTTGAGCCCCAGCATTTT
CASSFRDSFEPQHF
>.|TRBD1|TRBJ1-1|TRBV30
TGTGCCTGGAGTACCCAGGGGGCGCTCAACACTGAAGCTTTCTTT
CAWSTQGALNTEAFF
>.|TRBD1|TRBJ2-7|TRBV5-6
TGTGCCAGCAGCTGGGGACAGGGGAAATACGAGCAGTACTTC
CASSWGQGKYEQYF
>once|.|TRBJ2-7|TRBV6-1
TGTGCCAGCAGTGAAGCTACCGGGACTGGCTCCTACGAGCAGTACTTC
CASSEATGTGSYEQYF
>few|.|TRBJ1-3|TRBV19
TGTGCCAGTACCCCACAGATCTCTGGAAACACCATATATTTT
CASTPQISGNTIYF
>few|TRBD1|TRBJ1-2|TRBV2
TGTGCCAGCAGGGCGACAGGGGGTAGCTATGGCTACACCTTC
CASRATGGSYGYTF
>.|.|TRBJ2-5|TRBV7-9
TGTGCCAGCAGCCCCACAGGGTCCTGGCAAGAGACCCAGTACTTC
CASSPTGSWQETQYF
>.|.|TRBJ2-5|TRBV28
TGTGCCAGCAGCAGAGACGGGGGAAAGGAGACCCAGTACTTC
CASSRDGGKETQYF
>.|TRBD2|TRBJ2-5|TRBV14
TGTGCCAGCAGCCTCCCCGGGCCAGGGACTAGCGGGGGCCGTGGGGAGACCCAGTACTTC
CASSLPGPGTSGGRGETQYF
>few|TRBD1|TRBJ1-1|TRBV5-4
TGTGCCAGCAGCTTGGTGGGGACAGGCCCCATGAACACTGAAGCTTTCTTT
CASSLVGTGPMNTEAFF
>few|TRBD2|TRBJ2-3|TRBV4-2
TGTGCCAGCAGCCAAGACTTCGTCGGGACTAGCGGCACAGATACGCAGTATTTT
CASSQDFVGTSGTDTQYF
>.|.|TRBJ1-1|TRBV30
TGTGCCTGGGAGAGGAATATGAACACTGAAGCTTTCTTT
CAWERNMNTEAFF
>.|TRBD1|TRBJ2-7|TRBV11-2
TGTGCCAGCAGTTCCGGGACAGGGCCTTGGGAGCAGTACTTC
CASSSGTGPWEQYF
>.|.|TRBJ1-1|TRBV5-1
TGCGCCAGCAGCTTGGCCCACGGAGGGCCTACTGAAGCTTTCTTT
CASSLAHGGPTEAFF
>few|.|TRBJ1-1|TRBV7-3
TGTGCCAGCAGCAACACAGGGAATACTGAAGCTTTCTTT
CASSNTGNTEAFF
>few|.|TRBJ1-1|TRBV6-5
TGTGCCAGCAGTTACCACCCAGGGGAAGGCACTGAAGCTTTCTTT
CASSYHPGEGTEAFF
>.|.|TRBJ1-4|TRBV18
TGTGCCAGCTTCCGGGTCCCGGGGGAAAAACTGTTTTTT
CASFRVPGEKLFF
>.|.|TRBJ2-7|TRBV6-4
TGTGCCAGCAGTGACTCACGAGGGTCCCTCCACGAGCAGTACTTC
CASSDSRGSLHEQYF
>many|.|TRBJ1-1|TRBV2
TGTGCCAGCAGTGAAGATCAGAACACTGAAGCTTTCTTT
CASSEDQNTEAFF
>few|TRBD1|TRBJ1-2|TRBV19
TGTGCCAGTAGGGACAGGGCGGGGGAGGATGGCTACACCTTC
CASRDRAGEDGYTF
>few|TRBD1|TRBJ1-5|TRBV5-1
TGCGCCAGCCGGACAGGGTATGGGAGCAATCAGCCCCAGCATTTT
CASRTGYGSNQPQHF
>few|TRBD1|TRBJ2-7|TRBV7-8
TGTGCCAGCAGCTTTGCACAGGGGGCGGGGGAGCAGTACTTC
CASSFAQGAGEQYF
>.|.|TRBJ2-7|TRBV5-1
TGCGCCAGCAGCTCCGGGACACGGCTTTACGAGCAGTACTTC
CASSSGTRLYEQYF
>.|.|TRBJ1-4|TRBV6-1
TGTGCCAGCACCCCGAGGACTTTCAATGAAAAACTGTTTTTT
CASTPRTFNEKLFF
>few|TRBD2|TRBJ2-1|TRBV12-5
TGTGCTAGTGGTTTGGTACTAGGACTAGCGGAATCCTACAATGAGCAGTTCTTC
CASGLVLGLAESYNEQFF
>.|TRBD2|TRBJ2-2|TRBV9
TGTGCCAGCAGCGTGTCTAGCGGGGGGGCCAACGGGGAGCTGTTTTTT
CASSVSSGGANGELFF
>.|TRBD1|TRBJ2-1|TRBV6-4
TGTGCCAGCAGTGAAGCCGGGACAGGGGGCTACAATGAGCAGTTCTTC
CASSEAGTGGYNEQFF
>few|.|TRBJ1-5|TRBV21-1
TGTGCCAGGAAAGTGGGTTTTCTCGGACAGTCGGGCAATCAGCCCCAGCATTTT
CARKVGFLGQSGNQPQHF
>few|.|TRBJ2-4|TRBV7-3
TGTGCCAGCAGCGAGGAGGCTACCGGAGCCAAAAACATTCAGTACTTC
CASSEEATGAKNIQYF
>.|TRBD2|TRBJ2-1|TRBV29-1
TGCAGCGTTTCGAAGGCCTTAGCGGGGGTGGGGGAGCAGTTCTTC
CSVSKALAGVGEQFF
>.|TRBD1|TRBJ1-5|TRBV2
TGTGCCAGCAGGGGTTGGACAGGTAATCAGCCCCAGCATTTT
CASRGWTGNQPQHF
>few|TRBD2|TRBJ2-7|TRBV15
TGTGCCACCAGCAGAGAAGTTGGGGAGGGCCCGACCTACGAGCAGTACTTC
CATSREVGEGPTYEQYF
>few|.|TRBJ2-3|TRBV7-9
TGTGCCAGCAGCTTAGCGCGGGCAGAAGATACGCAGTATTTT
CASSLARAEDTQYF
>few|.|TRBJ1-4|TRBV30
TGTGCCTGGAGTGCCCGCCAGGGTGGTAATGAAAAACTGTTTTTT
CAWSARQGGNEKLFF
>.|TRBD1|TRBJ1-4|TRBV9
TGTGCCAGCAGCGTAGGGGACAGGGGGGGAGAAAAACTGTTTTTT
CASSVGDRGGEKLFF
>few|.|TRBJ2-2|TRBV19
TGTGCCAGTAGTAAGGACAGCTCGAACACCGGGGAGCTGTTTTTT
CASSKDSSNTGELFF